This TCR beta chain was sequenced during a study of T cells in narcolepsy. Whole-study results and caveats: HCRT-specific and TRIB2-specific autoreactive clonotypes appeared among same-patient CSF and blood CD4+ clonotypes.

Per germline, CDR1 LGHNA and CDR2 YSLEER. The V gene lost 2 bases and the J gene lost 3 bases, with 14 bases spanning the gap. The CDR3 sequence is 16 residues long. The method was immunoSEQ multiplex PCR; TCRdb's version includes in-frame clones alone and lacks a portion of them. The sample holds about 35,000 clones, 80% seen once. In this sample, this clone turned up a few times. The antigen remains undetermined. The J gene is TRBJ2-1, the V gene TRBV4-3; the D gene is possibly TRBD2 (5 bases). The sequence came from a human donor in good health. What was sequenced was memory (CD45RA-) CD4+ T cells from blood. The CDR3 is CASSQQAAQLYNEQFF. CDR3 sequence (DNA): TGCGCCAGCAGCCAACAAGCGGCCCAGCTCTACAATGAGCAGTTCTTC.